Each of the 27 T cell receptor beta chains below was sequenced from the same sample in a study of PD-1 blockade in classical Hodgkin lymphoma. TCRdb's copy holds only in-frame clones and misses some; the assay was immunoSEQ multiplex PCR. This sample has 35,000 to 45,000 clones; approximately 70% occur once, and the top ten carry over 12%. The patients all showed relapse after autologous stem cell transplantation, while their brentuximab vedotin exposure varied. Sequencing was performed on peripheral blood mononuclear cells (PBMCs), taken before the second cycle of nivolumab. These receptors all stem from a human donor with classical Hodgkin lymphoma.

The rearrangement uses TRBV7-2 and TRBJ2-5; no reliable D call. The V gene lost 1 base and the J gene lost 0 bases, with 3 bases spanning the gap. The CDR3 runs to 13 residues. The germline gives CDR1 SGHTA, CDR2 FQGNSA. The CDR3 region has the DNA TGTGCCAGCAGCTTAGTTTACCAAGAGACCCAGTACTTC. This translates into CASSLVYQETQYF.

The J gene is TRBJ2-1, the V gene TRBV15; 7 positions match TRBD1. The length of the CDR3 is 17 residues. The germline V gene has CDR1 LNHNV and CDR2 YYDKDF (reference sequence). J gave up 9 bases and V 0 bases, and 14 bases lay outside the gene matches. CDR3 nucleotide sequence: TGTGCCACCAGCAGAGAGCCAGACAGGGCCTCCTCGGGTGAGCAGTTCTTC. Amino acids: CATSREPDRASSGEQFF. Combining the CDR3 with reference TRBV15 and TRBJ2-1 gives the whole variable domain DAMVIQNPRYQVTQFGKPVTLSCSQTLNHNVMYWYQQKSSQAPKLLFHYYDKDFNNEADTPDNFQSRRPNTSFCFLDIRSPGLGDTAMYLCATSREPDRASSGEQFFGPGTRLTVL.

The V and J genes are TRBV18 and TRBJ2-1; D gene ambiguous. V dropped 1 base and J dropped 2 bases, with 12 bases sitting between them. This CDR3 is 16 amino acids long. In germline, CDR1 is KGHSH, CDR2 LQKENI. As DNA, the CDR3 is TGTGCCAGCTCACCACGGATCACCCCCACCTACAATGAGCAGTTCTTC. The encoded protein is CASSPRITPTYNEQFF.

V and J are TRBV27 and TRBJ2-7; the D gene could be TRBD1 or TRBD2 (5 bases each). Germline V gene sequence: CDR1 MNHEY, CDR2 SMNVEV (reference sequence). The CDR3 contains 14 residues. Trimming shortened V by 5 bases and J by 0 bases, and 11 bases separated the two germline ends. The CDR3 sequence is CASSASGASYEQYF. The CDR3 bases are TGTGCCAGCAGTGCCTCCGGGGCCTCCTACGAGCAGTACTTC.

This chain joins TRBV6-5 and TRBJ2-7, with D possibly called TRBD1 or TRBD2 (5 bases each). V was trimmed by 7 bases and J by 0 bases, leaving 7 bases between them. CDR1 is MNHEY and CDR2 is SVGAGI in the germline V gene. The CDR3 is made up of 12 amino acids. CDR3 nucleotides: TGTGCCAGCATGGGGGACTCCTACGAGCAGTACTTC. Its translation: CASMGDSYEQYF.

In DNA, the CDR3 is TGTGCCAGCAGCCTAACAGATACGCAGTATTTT. Amino acids: CASSLTDTQYF. The rearrangement joins TRBV7-9 to TRBJ2-3; no reliable D call. V lost 5 bases to trimming and J lost 3 bases, with 3 bases between them. This CDR3 spans 11 amino acids. The V gene's germline CDR1 is SEHNR and CDR2 FQNEAQ (reference sequence).

CDR3 bases: TGTGCCAGCAGGGCGACATCTCGAAACACCATATATTTT. Amino acids: CASRATSRNTIYF. The chain is built from TRBV2 and TRBJ1-3, with D hard to call. Deletions cut 6 bases from V and 5 bases from J, with 11 bases between. Germline V gene data show CDR1 as SNHLY and CDR2 as FYNNEI. The length of the CDR3 is 13 residues.

CDR3 DNA: TGCGCCAGCAGCCAAGATGTGACACGGGGGGAAGCTGAAGCTTTCTTT. Its translation: CASSQDVTRGEAEAFF. This rearrangement joins TRBV4-1 to TRBJ1-1, with a tentative D call TRBD1 (5 bases). This CDR3 is 16 amino acids long. Germline V gene data show CDR1 as MGHRA and CDR2 as YSYEKL. V lost 0 bases and J lost 6, with 17 bases in between.

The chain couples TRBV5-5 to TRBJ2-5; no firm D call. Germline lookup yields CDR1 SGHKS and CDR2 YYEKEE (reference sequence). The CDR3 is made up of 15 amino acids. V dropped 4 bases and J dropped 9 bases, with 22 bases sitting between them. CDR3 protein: CASSPFNSGVWAQYF. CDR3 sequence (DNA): TGTGCCAGCAGCCCGTTCAACAGTGGGGTCTGGGCCCAGTACTTC.

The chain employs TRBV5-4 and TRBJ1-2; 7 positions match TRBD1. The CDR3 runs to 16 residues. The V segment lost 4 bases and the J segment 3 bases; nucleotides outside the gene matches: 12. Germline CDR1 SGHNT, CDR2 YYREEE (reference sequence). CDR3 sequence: CASSQTTGAGDYGYTF. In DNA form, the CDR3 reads TGTGCCAGCAGCCAGACTACAGGGGCAGGGGACTATGGCTACACCTTC.

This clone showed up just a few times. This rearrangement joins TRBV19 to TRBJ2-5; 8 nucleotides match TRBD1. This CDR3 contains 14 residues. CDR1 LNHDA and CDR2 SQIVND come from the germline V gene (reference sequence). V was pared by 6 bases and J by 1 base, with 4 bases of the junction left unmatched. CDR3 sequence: CASSSTGGQETQYF. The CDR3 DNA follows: TGTGCCAGTAGCTCCACAGGGGGCCAAGAGACCCAGTACTTC.

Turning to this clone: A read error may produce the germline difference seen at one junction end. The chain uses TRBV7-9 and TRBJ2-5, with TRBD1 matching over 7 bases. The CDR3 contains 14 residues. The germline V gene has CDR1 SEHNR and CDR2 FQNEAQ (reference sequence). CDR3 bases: TGTGCCAGCAGCAACACCGGGACAGAAGAGACCCGGTACTTC. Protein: CASSNTGTEETRYF.

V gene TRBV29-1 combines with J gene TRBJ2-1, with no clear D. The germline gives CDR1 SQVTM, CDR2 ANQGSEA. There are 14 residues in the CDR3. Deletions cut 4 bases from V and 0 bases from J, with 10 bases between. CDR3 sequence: CSVAQASSYNEQFF. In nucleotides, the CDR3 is TGCAGCGTTGCGCAGGCGAGCTCCTACAATGAGCAGTTCTTC.

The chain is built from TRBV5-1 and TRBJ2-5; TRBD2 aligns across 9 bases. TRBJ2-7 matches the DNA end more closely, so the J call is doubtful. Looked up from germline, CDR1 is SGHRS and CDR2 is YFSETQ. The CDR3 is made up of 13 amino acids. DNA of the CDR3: TGCGCCAGCAGTACGACTAGCGGCTACGAGCAGTACTTC. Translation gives CASSTTSGYEQYF.

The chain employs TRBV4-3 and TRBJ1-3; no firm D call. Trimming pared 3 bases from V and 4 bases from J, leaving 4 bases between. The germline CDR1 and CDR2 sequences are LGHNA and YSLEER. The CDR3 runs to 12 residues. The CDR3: CASSQYGNTIYF. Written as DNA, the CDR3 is TGCGCCAGCAGCCAGTACGGAAACACCATATATTTT.

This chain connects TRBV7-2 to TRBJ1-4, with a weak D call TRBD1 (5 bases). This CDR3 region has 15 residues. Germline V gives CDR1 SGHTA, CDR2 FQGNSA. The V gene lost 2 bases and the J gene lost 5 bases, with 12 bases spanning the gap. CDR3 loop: CASSLNGGRNEKLFF. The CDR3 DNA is TGTGCCAGCAGCTTAAATGGGGGGAGGAATGAAAAACTGTTTTTT.

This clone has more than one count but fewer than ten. CDR3 coding DNA: TGTGCCAGCAGACAATCCGGGACAGGGTTCTCCTACGAGCAGTACTTC. Encoded protein: CASRQSGTGFSYEQYF. The chain links TRBV25-1 to TRBJ2-7; 9 positions agree with TRBD1. Trimming removed 6 bases from V and 0 bases from J; junction bases left unmatched: 9. Germline CDR1 MGHDK, CDR2 SYGVNS. This CDR3 has 16 residues.

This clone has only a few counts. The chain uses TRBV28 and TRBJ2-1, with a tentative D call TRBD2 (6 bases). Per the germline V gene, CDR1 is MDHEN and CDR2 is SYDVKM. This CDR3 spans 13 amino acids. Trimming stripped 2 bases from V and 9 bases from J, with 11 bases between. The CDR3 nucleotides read TGTGCCAGCAGTTTACCGGGGACTGGTGAGCAGTTCTTC. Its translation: CASSLPGTGEQFF.

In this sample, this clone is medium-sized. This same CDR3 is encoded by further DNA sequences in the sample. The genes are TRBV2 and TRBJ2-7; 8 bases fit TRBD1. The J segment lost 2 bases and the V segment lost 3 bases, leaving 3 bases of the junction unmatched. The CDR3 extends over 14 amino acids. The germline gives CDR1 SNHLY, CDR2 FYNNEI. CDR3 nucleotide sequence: TGTGCCAGCAGTGATCAGGGGGCGGCCTACGAGCAGTACTTC. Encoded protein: CASSDQGAAYEQYF. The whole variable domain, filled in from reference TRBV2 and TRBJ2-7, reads EPEVTQTPSHQVTQMGQEVILRCVPISNHLYFYWYRQILGQKVEFLVSFYNNEISEKSEIFDDQFSVERPDGSNFTLKIRSTKLEDSAMYFCASSDQGAAYEQYFGPGTRLTVT.

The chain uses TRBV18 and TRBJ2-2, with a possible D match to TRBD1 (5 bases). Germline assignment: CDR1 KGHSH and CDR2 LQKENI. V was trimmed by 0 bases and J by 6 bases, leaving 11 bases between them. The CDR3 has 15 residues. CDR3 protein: CASSPPSGLAGELFF. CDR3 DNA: TGTGCCAGCTCACCACCGTCAGGGTTGGCCGGGGAGCTGTTTTTT.

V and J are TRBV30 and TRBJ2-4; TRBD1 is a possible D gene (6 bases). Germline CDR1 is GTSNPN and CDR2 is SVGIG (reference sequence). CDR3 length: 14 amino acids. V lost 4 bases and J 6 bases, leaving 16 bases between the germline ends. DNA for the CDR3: TGTGCCTGGACCCCAGGGGTTAGAGGAAACATTCAGTACTTC. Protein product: CAWTPGVRGNIQYF.

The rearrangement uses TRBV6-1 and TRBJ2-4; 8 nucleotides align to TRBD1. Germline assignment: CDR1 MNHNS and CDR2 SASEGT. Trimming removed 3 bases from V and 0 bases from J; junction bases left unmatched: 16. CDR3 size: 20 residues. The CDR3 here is CASSERTGTVDPRAKNIQYF. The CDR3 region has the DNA TGTGCCAGCAGTGAGAGGACAGGGACTGTTGACCCTAGAGCCAAAAACATTCAGTACTTC.

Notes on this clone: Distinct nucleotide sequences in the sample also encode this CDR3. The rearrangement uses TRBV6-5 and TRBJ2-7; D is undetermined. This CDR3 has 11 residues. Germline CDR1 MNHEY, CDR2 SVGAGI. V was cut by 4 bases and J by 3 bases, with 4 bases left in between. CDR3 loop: CASSWGYEQYF. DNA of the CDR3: TGTGCCAGCAGTTGGGGCTACGAGCAGTACTTC.

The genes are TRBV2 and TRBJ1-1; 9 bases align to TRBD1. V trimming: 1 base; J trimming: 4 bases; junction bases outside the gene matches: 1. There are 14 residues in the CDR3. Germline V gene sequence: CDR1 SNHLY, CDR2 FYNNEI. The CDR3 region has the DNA TGTGCCAGCAGTGAAGAGACAGGGGGCACTGAAGCTTTCTTT. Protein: CASSEETGGTEAFF.

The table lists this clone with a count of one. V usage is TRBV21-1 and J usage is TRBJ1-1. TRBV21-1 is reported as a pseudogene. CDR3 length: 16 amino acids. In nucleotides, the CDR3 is TGTGCCAGCAGCACTAAAAAAGGAGGGGCGAACACTGAAGCTTTCTTT. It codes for CASSTKKGGANTEAFF.

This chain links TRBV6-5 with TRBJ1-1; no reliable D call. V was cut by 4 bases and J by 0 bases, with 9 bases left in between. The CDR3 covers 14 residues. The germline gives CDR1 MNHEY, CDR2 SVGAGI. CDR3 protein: CASSSDGLNTEAFF. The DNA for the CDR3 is TGTGCCAGCAGTTCGGACGGGCTGAACACTGAAGCTTTCTTT.

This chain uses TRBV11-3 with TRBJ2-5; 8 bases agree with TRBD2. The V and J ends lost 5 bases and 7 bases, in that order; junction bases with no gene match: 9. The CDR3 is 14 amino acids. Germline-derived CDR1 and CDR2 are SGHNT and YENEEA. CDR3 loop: CASSREGGSGTQYF. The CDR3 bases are TGTGCCAGCAGCCGGGAGGGGGGCTCAGGGACCCAGTACTTC.